Presented here are 24 T cell receptor beta chains from one specimen sequenced in a study of regulatory T cells in long-lasting Graves disease. Relying on iRepertoire HTBI primers and Arm-PCR of CDR3 regions, the team built TCR beta libraries. One entry per CDR3 protein results from TCRdb running MiXCR on the multiplex PCR reads. Among some 300,000 distinct CDR3 sequences listed, around 23% were seen once. Time point noted: persistent/refractory GD, antithyroid drugs over 5 years with positive TRAb. PBMC RNA was the source of the TCR library. Sequenced material: peripheral blood mononuclear cells (PBMCs), taken when the disease was refractory, from a patient treated with antithyroid drugs. These receptor sequences come from a female donor with Graves disease.

This clonotype was observed many times. The chain is built from TRBV27 and TRBJ2-7, with D possibly matching TRBD1 (6 bases). Germline V gene lookup returns CDR1 MNHEY and CDR2 SMNVEV (reference sequence). V lost 8 bases and J 0 bases, leaving 20 bases between the germline ends. CDR3 length: 16 amino acids. CDR3 nucleotides: TGTGCCAGCTCCCAGCATCGGGACACTTTCTCCTACGAGCAGTACTTC. It yields the protein CASSQHRDTFSYEQYF.

The chain couples TRBV4-3 to TRBJ1-1; D is uncertain. CDR3 size: 16 residues. V shed 0 bases and J shed 0 bases, with 11 bases lying between them. Germline CDR1 LGHNA, CDR2 YSLEER. The CDR3 is CASSQDRGYMNTEAFF. CDR3 nucleotides: TGCGCCAGCAGCCAAGATCGGGGATACATGAACACTGAAGCTTTCTTT.

The J gene is TRBJ2-7, the V gene TRBV25-1; 9 bases align to TRBD1. With 8 bases clipped from V and 4 bases from J, the junction kept 6 bases outside the gene matches. The germline CDR1 and CDR2 sequences are MGHDK and SYGVNS. The CDR3 is 13 amino acids. This CDR3 reads CASARGQGYEQYF. The DNA for the CDR3 is TGTGCCAGCGCACGGGGACAGGGTTACGAGCAGTACTTC.

J is TRBJ1-1 and V is TRBV29-1; D ambiguous. The ends were cut back, 7 bases at V and 1 base at J, with 7 bases in the middle. Germline CDR1 is SQVTM and CDR2 is ANQGSEA. This CDR3 comprises 11 residues. Written as DNA, the CDR3 is TGCAGCGCCCTAGGGAACACTGAAGCTTTCTTT. This translates into CSALGNTEAFF.

In this sample, this clonotype turned up a few times. V and J are TRBV20-1 and TRBJ1-1, with TRBD1 matching over 7 bases. The junction had 9 bases not matched to a gene; V was cut back by 4 bases and J by 10 bases. The germline gives CDR1 DFQATT, CDR2 SNEGSKA (reference sequence). This CDR3 spans 12 amino acids. The CDR3, as DNA: TGCAGTGCTACTCCTGGACAGGACTTAGCTTTCTTT. It yields the protein CSATPGQDLAFF.

Only a few counts were recorded for this clonotype. The chain links TRBV27 to TRBJ2-7; D unresolved. Germline V gives CDR1 MNHEY, CDR2 SMNVEV (reference sequence). This CDR3 has 16 amino acids. V dropped 5 bases and J dropped 3 bases, with 20 bases sitting between them. CDR3 amino acids: CASSPLFSTKNYEQYF. The CDR3 DNA sequence: TGTGCCAGCAGTCCGCTTTTCTCTACCAAAAACTACGAGCAGTACTTC.

In its sample, this clonotype was seen a few times. The chain links TRBV15 to TRBJ1-5; weak D call: TRBD1 (5 bases). V was shortened by 0 bases and J by 5 bases, with 11 bases between the two germline ends. Germline lookup yields CDR1 LNHNV and CDR2 YYDKDF (reference sequence). This CDR3 contains 15 residues. The CDR3 DNA reads as TGTGCCACCAGCAGAGATCGGGGGGAGGATCAGCCCCAGCATTTT. Translated, it gives CATSRDRGEDQPQHF.

This clonotype was picked up many times. The chain is built from TRBV6-5 and TRBJ1-4, with TRBD1 matching 7 bases. This CDR3 has 15 residues. With 1 base clipped from V and 5 bases from J, the junction kept 4 bases outside the gene matches. The V gene's germline CDR1 is MNHEY and CDR2 SVGAGI. CDR3 in amino acids: CASSYFPGQNEKLFF. The CDR3 bases are TGTGCCAGCAGTTACTTTCCGGGACAGAATGAAAAACTGTTTTTT.

This clonotype was seen ten or more times. This CDR3 is CSVGQGDGYGYTF. DNA for the CDR3: TGCAGCGTTGGGCAGGGGGACGGCTATGGCTACACCTTC. The V gene is TRBV29-1, the J gene TRBJ1-2, with 7 bases fitting TRBD1. V shed 4 bases and J 4 bases; nucleotides not matched to a gene: 6. Germline V gives CDR1 SQVTM, CDR2 ANQGSEA. The CDR3 loop spans 13 amino acids.

CDR3 sequence reads: CASSVGGLRNSPLHF. The CDR3 region has the DNA TGTGCCAGCAGCGTCGGGGGGCTTCGGAATTCACCCCTCCACTTT. V gene TRBV27 combines with J gene TRBJ1-6, with D possibly being TRBD1 (6 bases). The CDR3 has 15 residues. Germline CDR1 is MNHEY and CDR2 is SMNVEV (reference sequence). Deletions cut 6 bases from V and 7 bases from J, with 16 bases between.

This clonotype was counted between two and nine times. V and J are TRBV9 and TRBJ2-2; a weak D match, TRBD2 (5 bases). CDR3 length: 13 residues. Germline lookup yields CDR1 SGDLS and CDR2 YYNGEE. Trimming removed 0 bases from V and 8 bases from J, with 8 bases in between. The CDR3 nucleotides read TGTGCCAGCAGCGTAGATGGCGGGGGGGAGCTGTTTTTT. Translation gives CASSVDGGGELFF.

Only a few counts were recorded for this clonotype. The V and J genes are TRBV25-1 and TRBJ2-7; D gene unclear. V lost 2 bases and J lost 2, with 7 bases in between. Germline V CDR1 and CDR2: MGHDK, SYGVNS. The length of the CDR3 is 13 residues. The CDR3 DNA reads TGTGCCAGCAGTGAAGACGCAACCTACGAGCAGTACTTC. Translated, it gives CASSEDATYEQYF.

This clonotype was recorded many times. The V and J genes are TRBV6-1 and TRBJ2-7, with 8 positions matching TRBD1. Germline V gene sequence: CDR1 MNHNS, CDR2 SASEGT. The CDR3 is 13 residues long. V dropped 5 bases and J dropped 6; count of bases not matched to a gene: 6. DNA of the CDR3: TGTGCCAGCAGTCCGGGACAGGTCGCCGAGCAGTACTTC. Its translation: CASSPGQVAEQYF.

This clonotype was seen repeatedly, ten times or more. This sequence joins TRBV12-3 or TRBV12-4 and TRBJ2-5; 7 nucleotides agree with TRBD1. V lost 6 bases to trimming and J lost 1 base; unmatched junction nucleotides: 17. This CDR3 is 18 amino acids long. CDR3 amino acids: CASSRHDQQGKIQETQYF. The CDR3 coding sequence is TGTGCCAGCAGCCGGCACGATCAACAGGGGAAAATCCAAGAGACCCAGTACTTC.

This clonotype was observed at least ten times. The chain couples TRBV3-1 to TRBJ1-2; TRBD1 aligns across 7 bases. CDR3 size: 13 residues. V shed 4 bases and J 7 bases; nucleotides not matched to a gene: 6. CDR1 LGHDT and CDR2 YNNKEL come from the germline V gene (reference sequence). CDR3 sequence reads: CASSRQGSGGYTF. In nucleotides, the CDR3 is TGTGCCAGCAGCCGACAGGGCTCGGGTGGCTACACCTTC.

This clonotype was counted between two and nine times. V and J are TRBV5-1 and TRBJ1-1; D is ambiguous. The germline gives CDR1 SGHRS, CDR2 YFSETQ. Trimming stripped 7 bases from V and 1 base from J, with 17 bases between. This CDR3 has 15 amino acids. CDR3 residues: CASSLRVRENTEAFF. CDR3 nucleotide sequence: TGCGCCAGCTCCCTAAGGGTGCGAGAGAACACTGAAGCTTTCTTT.

CDR3: CASSYEGGRYNEQFF. In nucleotides, the CDR3 is TGTGCCAGCAGTTACGAGGGAGGGCGCTACAATGAGCAGTTCTTC. The chain couples TRBV6-5 to TRBJ2-1; 7 bases map to TRBD2. The ends lost 2 bases at V and 3 bases at J; junction bases unmatched: 4. The CDR3 is 15 amino acids. Germline-derived CDR1 and CDR2 are MNHEY and SVGAGI.

The V call is TRBV30, the J call TRBJ1-3; D unresolved. Germline CDR1 GTSNPN, CDR2 SVGIG (reference sequence). The CDR3 is made up of 13 amino acids. V lost 3 bases to trimming and J lost 4 bases, with 10 bases between them. The CDR3 reads CAWRPGGGNTIYF. The CDR3 nucleotides read TGTGCCTGGAGACCCGGCGGGGGAAACACCATATATTTT.

This clonotype was seen many times. V and J are TRBV2 and TRBJ2-2, with 12 bases aligning to TRBD2. The V gene end was trimmed by 7 bases and the J gene end by 5 bases; junction bases not matched to a gene: 5. Germline-derived CDR1 and CDR2 are SNHLY and FYNNEI. The CDR3 runs 15 residues. The DNA for the CDR3 is TGTGCCAGCACCATACTAGCGGGAGGTACCGGGGAGCTGTTTTTT. Translating gives CASTILAGGTGELFF. The complete variable domain, with remaining parts taken from reference TRBV2 and TRBJ2-2, reads EPEVTQTPSHQVTQMGQEVILRCVPISNHLYFYWYRQILGQKVEFLVSFYNNEISEKSEIFDDQFSVERPDGSNFTLKIRSTKLEDSAMYFCASTILAGGTGELFFGEGSRLTVL.

The V and J genes are TRBV7-2 and TRBJ2-7; a possible D gene is TRBD1 (5 bases). The germline CDR1 and CDR2 sequences are SGHTA and FQGNSA. There are 14 residues in the CDR3. Deletions cut 5 bases from V and 10 bases from J, with 21 bases between. CDR3 residues: CASSHPRGPSNQYF. DNA of the CDR3: TGTGCCAGCAGCCACCCTAGGGGCCCCTCGAACCAGTACTTC.

This clonotype was recorded a few times. The V gene is TRBV28, the J gene TRBJ2-2, with unresolved D. The CDR3 extends over 12 amino acids. V was pared by 7 bases and J by 7 bases, with 10 bases between. In germline, CDR1 is MDHEN, CDR2 SYDVKM. The CDR3 nucleotides are TGTGCCAGCAAATCGGGTGACGGGGAGCTGTTTTTT. This gives the protein CASKSGDGELFF.

This chain joins TRBV12-3 or TRBV12-4 and TRBJ2-1, with a possible D match to TRBD2 (6 bases). V was trimmed by 3 bases and J by 0 bases, leaving 9 bases between them. The CDR3 length is 15 residues. The CDR3 loop reads CASSLTGGSYNEQFF. The CDR3 DNA reads TGTGCCAGCAGTTTGACCGGGGGCTCCTACAATGAGCAGTTCTTC.

J is TRBJ2-5 and V is TRBV18, with D possibly matching TRBD1 (6 bases). The V end was cut by 6 bases, the J end by 0 bases, with 14 bases between. The CDR3 contains 15 residues. CDR1 KGHSH and CDR2 LQKENI come from the germline V gene. The CDR3 DNA sequence: TGTGCCAGCTCCCGCGGACAGCTAGACCAAGAGACCCAGTACTTC. Protein: CASSRGQLDQETQYF.

The V gene is TRBV5-1, the J gene TRBJ1-2, with 7 bases aligning to TRBD1. Germline V gene lookup returns CDR1 SGHRS and CDR2 YFSETQ. This CDR3 is built from 13 residues. V lost 4 bases and J lost 4; bases outside the gene matches: 4. CDR3: CASSGGQRYGYTF. CDR3 sequence (DNA): TGCGCCAGCAGCGGGGGACAGCGCTATGGCTACACCTTC.